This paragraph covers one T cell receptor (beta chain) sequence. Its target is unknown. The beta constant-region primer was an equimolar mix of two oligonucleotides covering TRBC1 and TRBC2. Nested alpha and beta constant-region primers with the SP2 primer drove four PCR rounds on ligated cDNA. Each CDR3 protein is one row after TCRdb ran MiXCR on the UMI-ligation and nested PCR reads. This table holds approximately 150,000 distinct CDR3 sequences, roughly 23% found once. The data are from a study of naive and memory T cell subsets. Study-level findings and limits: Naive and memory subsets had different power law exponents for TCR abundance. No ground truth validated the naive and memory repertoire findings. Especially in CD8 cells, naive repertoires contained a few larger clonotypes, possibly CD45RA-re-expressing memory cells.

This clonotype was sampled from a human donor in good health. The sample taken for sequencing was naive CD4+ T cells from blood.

The CDR3 DNA is TGTGCCAGCAGTTACCGCTACTACGAGCAGTACTTC. It specifies CASSYRYYEQYF. The chain uses TRBV12-3 or TRBV12-4 and TRBJ2-7; D remains ambiguous. The CDR3 is 12 amino acids. Trimming pared 4 bases from V and 3 bases from J, leaving 7 bases between.